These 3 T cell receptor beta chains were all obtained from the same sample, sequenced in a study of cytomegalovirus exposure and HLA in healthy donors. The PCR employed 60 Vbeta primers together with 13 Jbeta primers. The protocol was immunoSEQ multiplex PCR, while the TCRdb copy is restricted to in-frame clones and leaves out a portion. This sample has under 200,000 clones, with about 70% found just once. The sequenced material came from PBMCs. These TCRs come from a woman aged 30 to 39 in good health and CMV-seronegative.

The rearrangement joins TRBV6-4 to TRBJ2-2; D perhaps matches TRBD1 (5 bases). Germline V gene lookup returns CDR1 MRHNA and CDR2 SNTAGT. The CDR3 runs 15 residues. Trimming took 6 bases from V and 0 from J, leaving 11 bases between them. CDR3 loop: CASRPRQSNTGELFF. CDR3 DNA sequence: TGTGCCAGCAGGCCCCGACAGTCGAACACCGGGGAGCTGTTTTTT.

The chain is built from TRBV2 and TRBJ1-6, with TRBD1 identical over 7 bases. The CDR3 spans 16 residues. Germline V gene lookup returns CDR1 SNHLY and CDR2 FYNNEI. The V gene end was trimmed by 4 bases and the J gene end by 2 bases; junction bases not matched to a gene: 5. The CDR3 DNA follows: TGTGCCAGCAGTGTGAGGGGGCAAGCCTATAATTCACCCCTCCACTTT. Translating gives CASSVRGQAYNSPLHF. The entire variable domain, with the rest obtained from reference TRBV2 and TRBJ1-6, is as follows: EPEVTQTPSHQVTQMGQEVILRCVPISNHLYFYWYRQILGQKVEFLVSFYNNEISEKSEIFDDQFSVERPDGSNFTLKIRSTKLEDSAMYFCASSVRGQAYNSPLHFGNGTRLTVT.

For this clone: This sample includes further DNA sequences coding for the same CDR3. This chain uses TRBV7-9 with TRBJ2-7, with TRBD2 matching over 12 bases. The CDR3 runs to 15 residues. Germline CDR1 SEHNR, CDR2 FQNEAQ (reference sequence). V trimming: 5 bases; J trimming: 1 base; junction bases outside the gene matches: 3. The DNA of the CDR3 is TGTGCCAGCAGCCTCGGGACTAGCGGGTCCTACGAGCAGTACTTC. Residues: CASSLGTSGSYEQYF.